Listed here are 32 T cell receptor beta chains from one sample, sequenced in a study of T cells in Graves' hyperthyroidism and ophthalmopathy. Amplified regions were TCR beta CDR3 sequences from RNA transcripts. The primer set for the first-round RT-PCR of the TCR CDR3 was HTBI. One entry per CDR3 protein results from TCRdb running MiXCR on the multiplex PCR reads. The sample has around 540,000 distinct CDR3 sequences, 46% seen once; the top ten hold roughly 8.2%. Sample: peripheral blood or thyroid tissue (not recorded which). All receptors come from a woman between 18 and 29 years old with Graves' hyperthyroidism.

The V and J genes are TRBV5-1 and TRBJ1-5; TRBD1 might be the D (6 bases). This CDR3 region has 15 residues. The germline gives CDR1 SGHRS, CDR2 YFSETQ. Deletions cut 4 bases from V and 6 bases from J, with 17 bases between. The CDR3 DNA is TGCGCCAGCAGCCCGGGCGGGGGCGACGGTCAGCCCCAGCATTTT. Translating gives CASSPGGGDGQPQHF.

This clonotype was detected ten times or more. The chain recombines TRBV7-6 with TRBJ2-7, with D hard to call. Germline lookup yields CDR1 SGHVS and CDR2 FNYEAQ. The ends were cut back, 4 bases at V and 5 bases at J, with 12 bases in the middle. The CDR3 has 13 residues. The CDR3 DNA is TGTGCCAGCAGCTACGCAAACGGCCACGAGCAGTACTTC. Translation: CASSYANGHEQYF. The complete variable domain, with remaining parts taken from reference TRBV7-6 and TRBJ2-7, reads GAGVSQSPRYKVTKRGQDVALRCDPISGHVSLYWYRQALGQGPEFLTYFNYEAQQDKSGLPNDRFSAERPEGSISTLTIQRTEQRDSAMYRCASSYANGHEQYFGPGTRLTVT.

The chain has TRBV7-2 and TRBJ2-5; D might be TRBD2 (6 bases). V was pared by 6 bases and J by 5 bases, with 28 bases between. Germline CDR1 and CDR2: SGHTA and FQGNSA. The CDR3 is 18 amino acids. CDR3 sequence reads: CASSPSVSAGELLETQYF. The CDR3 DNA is TGTGCCAGCAGTCCTAGCGTTTCGGCCGGGGAGCTGTTGGAGACCCAGTACTTC. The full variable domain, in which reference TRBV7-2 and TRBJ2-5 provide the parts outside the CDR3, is GAGVSQSPSNKVTEKGKDVELRCDPISGHTALYWYRQSLGQGLEFLIYFQGNSAPDKSGLPSDRFSAERTGGSVSTLTIQRTQQEDSAVYLCASSPSVSAGELLETQYFGPGTRLLVL.

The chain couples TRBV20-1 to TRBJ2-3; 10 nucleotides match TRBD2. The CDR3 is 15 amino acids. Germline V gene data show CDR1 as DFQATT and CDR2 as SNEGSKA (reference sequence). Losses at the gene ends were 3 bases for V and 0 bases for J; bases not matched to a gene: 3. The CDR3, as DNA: TGCAGTGCTAGCTCACTAGCGGGGAGCACAGATACGCAGTATTTT. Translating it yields CSASSLAGSTDTQYF.

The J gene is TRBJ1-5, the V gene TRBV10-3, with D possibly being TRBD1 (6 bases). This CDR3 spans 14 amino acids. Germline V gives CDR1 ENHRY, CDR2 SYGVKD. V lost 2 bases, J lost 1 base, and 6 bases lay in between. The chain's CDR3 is CAISEDRSNQPQHF. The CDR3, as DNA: TGTGCCATCAGTGAGGACAGGAGCAATCAGCCCCAGCATTTT.

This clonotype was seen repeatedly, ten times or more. The CDR3, as DNA: TGTGCCAGCAGAACGGGTAGCAATCAGCCCCAGCATTTT. The encoded protein is CASRTGSNQPQHF. The J gene is TRBJ1-5, the V gene TRBV9; no definite D call. Germline values: CDR1 SGDLS, CDR2 YYNGEE. The CDR3 spans 13 residues. V lost 5 bases to trimming and J lost 0 bases, with 6 bases between them.

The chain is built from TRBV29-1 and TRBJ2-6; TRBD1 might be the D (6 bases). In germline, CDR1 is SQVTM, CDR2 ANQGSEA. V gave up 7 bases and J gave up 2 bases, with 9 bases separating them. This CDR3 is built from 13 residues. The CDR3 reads CSATGPGANVLTF. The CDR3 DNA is TGCAGCGCAACAGGGCCTGGGGCCAACGTCCTGACTTTC.

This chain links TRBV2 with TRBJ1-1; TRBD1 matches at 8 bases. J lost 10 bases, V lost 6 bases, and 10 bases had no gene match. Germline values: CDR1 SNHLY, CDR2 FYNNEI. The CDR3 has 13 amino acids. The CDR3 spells CASRGQARGGAFF. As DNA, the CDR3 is TGTGCCAGCAGGGGACAGGCGAGAGGGGGAGCTTTCTTT.

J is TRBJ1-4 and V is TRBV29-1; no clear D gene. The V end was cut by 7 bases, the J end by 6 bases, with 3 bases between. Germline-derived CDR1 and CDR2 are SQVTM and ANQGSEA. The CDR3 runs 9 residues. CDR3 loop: CSGDEKLFF. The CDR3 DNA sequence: TGCAGCGGGGATGAAAAACTGTTTTTT.

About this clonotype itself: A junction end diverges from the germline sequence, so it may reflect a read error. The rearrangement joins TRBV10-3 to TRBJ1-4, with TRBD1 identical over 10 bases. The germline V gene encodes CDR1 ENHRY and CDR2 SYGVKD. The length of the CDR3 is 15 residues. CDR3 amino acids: CASSHAGTGEKKLFF. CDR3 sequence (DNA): TGTGCCAGCAGTCACGCCGGGACAGGGGAGAAAAAACTGTTTTTT.

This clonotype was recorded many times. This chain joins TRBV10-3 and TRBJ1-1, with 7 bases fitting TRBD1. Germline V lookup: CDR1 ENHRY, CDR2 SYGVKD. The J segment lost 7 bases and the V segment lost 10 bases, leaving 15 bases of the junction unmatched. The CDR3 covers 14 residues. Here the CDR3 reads CATRTGEYVNEAFF. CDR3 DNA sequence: TGTGCCACCCGGACAGGAGAATATGTGAATGAAGCTTTCTTT.

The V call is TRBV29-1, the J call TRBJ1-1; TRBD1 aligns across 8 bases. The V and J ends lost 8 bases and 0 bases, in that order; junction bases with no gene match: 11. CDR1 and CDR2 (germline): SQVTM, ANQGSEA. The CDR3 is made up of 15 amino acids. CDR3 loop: CSILTGDGVNTEAFF. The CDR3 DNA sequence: TGCAGCATCCTGACAGGGGATGGGGTGAACACTGAAGCTTTCTTT.

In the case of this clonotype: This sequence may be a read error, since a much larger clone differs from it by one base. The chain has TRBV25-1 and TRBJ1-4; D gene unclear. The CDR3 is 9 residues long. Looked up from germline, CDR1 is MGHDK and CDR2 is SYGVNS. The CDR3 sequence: CASTEKLFF. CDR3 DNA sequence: TGTGCCAGCACTGAAAAACTGTTTTTT.

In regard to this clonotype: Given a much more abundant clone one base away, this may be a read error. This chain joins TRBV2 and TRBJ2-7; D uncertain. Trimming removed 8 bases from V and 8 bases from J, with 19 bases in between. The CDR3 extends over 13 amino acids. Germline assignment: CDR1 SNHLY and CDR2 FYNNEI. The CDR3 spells CASLTNQEYKQYF. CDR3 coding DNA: TGTGCCAGCCTGACAAATCAAGAGTACAAGCAGTACTTC.

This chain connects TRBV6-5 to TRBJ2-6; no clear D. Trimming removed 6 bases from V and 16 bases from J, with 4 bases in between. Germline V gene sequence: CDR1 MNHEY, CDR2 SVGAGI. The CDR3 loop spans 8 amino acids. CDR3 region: CASSGLTF. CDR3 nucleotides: TGTGCCAGCAGCGGACTGACTTTC.

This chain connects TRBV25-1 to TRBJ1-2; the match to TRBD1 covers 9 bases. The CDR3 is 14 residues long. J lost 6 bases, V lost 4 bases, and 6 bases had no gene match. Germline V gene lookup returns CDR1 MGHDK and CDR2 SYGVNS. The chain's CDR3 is CASSARTGVDGYTF. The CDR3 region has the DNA TGTGCCAGCAGTGCTCGGACAGGGGTGGATGGCTACACCTTC.

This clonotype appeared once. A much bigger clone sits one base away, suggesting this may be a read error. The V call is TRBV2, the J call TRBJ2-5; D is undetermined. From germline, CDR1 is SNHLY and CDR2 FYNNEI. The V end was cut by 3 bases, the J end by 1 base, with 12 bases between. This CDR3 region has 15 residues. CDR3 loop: CASSESAETQETQYF. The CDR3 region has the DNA TGTGCCAGCAGTGAGTCTGCCGAGACCCAAGAGACCCAGTACTTC.

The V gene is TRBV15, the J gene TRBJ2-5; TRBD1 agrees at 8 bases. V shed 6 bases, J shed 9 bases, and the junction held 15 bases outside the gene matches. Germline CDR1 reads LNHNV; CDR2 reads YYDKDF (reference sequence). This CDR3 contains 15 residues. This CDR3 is CATRYSGQGGQPQYF. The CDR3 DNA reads TGTGCCACCAGGTATTCAGGACAGGGCGGGCAGCCCCAGTACTTC.

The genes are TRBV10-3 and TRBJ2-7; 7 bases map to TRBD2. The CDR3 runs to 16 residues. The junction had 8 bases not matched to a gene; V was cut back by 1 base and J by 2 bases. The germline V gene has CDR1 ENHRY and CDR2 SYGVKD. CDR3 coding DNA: TGTGCCATCAGTGAGTATCCAGCGGGAAGCCCCTACGAGCAGTACTTC. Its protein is CAISEYPAGSPYEQYF.

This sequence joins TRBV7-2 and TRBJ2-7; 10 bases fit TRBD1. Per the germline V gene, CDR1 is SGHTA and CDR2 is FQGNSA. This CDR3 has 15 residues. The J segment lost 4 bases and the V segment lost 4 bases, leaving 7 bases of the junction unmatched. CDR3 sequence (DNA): TGTGCCAGCAGCTCCGGGACAGGGGTGCAGTACGAGCAGTACTTC. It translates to CASSSGTGVQYEQYF.

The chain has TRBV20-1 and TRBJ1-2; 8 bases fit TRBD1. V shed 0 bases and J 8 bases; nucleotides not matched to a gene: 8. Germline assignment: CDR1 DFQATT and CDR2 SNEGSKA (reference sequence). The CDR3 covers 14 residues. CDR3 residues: CSARDAQGVEGYTF. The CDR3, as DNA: TGCAGTGCTAGAGATGCACAGGGGGTAGAGGGCTACACCTTC.

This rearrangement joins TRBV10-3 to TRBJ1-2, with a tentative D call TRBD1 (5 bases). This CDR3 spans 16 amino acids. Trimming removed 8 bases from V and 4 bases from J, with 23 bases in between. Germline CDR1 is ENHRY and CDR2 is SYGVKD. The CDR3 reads CAIAEAIGGVSYGYTF. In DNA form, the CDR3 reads TGTGCCATCGCGGAGGCAATCGGGGGGGTTTCCTATGGCTACACCTTC.

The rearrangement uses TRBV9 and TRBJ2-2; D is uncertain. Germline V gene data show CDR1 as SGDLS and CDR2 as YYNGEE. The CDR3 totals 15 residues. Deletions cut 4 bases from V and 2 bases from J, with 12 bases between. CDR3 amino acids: CASSPRKGNTGELFF. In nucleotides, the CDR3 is TGTGCCAGCAGCCCTCGAAAGGGCAACACCGGGGAGCTGTTTTTT.

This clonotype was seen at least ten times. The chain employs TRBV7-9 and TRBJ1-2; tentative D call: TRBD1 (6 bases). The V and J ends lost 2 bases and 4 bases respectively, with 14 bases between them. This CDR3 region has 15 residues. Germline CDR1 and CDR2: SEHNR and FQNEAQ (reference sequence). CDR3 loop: CASSLSAGEGYGYTF. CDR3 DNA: TGTGCCAGCAGCTTATCGGCAGGGGAAGGCTATGGCTACACCTTC.

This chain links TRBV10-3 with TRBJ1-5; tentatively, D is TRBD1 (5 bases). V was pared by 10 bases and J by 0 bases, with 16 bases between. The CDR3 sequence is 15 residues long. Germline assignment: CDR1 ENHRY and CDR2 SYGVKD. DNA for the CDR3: TGTGCCACCAGCAGTTACGGGGGTAGCAATCAGCCCCAGCATTTT. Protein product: CATSSYGGSNQPQHF.

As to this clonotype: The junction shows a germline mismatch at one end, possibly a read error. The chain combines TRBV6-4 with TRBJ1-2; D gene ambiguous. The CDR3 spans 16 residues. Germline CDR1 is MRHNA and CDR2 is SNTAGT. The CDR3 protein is CASSDSWPSGNYGHTF. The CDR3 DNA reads TGTGCCAGCAGTGACTCCTGGCCCTCGGGGAACTATGGCCACACCTTC.

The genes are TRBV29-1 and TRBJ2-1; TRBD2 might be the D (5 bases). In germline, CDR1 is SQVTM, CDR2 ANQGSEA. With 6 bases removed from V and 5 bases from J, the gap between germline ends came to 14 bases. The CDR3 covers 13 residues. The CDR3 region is CSVKASSDNEQFF. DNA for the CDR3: TGCAGCGTGAAGGCTAGCAGTGACAATGAGCAGTTCTTC.

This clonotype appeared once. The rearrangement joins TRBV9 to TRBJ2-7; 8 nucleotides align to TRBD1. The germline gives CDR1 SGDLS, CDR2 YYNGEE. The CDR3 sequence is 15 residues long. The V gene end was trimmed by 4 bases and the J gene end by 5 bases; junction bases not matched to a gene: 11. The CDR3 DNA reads TGTGCCAGCAGCAAAGGAGGCAACAGGGGGGACGAGCAGTACTTC. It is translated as CASSKGGNRGDEQYF.

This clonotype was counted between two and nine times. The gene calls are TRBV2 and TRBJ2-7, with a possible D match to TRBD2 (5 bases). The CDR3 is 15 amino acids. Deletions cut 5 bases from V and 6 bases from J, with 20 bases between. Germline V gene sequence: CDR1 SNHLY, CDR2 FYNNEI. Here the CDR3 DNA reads TGTGCCAGCAGTCGGGCGGGCCAGGCTGCCCCCGAGCAGTACTTC. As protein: CASSRAGQAAPEQYF.

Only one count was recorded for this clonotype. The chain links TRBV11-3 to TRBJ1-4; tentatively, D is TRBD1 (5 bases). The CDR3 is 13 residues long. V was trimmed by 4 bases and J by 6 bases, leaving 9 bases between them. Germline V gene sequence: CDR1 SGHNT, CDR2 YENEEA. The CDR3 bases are TGTGCCAGCAGCTCCAGAGGGGATGAAAAACTGTTTTTT. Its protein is CASSSRGDEKLFF.

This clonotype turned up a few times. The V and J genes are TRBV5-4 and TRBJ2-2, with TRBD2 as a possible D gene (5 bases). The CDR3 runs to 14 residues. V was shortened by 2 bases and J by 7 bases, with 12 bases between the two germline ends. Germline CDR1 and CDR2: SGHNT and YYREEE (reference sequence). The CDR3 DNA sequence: TGTGCCAGCAGCTTAGGAGGCTACGGCGGGGAGCTGTTTTTT. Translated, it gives CASSLGGYGGELFF.

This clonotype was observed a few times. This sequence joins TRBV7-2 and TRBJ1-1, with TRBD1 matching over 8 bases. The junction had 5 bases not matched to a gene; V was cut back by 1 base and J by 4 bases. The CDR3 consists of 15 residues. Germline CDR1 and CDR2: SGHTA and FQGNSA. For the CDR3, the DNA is TGTGCCAGCAGCTTAGAGGGACAGGATGGCACTGAAGCTTTCTTT. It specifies CASSLEGQDGTEAFF.